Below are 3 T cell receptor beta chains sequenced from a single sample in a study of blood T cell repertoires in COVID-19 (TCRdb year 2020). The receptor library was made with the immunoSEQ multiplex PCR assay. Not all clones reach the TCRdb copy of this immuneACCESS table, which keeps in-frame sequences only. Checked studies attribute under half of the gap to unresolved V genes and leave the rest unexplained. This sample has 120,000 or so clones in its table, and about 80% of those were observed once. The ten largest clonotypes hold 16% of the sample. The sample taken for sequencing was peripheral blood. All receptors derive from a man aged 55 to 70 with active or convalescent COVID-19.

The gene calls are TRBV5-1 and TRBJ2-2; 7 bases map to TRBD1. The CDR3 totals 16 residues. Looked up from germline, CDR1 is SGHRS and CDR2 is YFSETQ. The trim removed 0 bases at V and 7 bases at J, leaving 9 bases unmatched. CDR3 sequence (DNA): TGCGCCAGCAGCTTGGTAGGGGGCGCGGATGGCGGGGAGCTGTTTTTT. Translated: CASSLVGGADGGELFF.

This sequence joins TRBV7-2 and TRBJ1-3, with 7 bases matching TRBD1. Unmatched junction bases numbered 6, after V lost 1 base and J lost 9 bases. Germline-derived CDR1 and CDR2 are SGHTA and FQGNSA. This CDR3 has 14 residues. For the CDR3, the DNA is TGTGCCAGCAGCTTAGGAGCAGGGGGAGGCACCATATATTTT. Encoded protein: CASSLGAGGGTIYF.

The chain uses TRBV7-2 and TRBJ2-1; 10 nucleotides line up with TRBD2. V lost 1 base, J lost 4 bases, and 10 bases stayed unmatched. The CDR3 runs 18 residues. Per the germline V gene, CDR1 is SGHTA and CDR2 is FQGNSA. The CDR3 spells CASSLGWPSGSRYNEQFF. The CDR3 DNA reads TGTGCCAGCAGCTTAGGGTGGCCTAGCGGGAGTCGGTACAATGAGCAGTTCTTC.